The sequence of this T cell receptor (beta chain) was determined in a study of T cell changes during pregnancy in multiple sclerosis. Germline V gene sequence: CDR1 KGHSH, CDR2 LQKENI. CDR3 length: 14 amino acids. V lost 2 bases to trimming and J lost 3 bases, with 8 bases between them. The assay was immunoSEQ multiplex PCR, and TCRdb's table has in-frame clones only and misses some. The profile shows tens of thousands of clones, 75% to 95% of them singletons. Specimen: peripheral blood, collected in the first trimester of pregnancy. This clonotype was sampled from a female donor with multiple sclerosis, enrolled in a pregnancy study. V is TRBV18 and J is TRBJ1-5; D is unclear. CDR3 sequence: CASSPGRHNQPQHF. CDR3 bases: TGTGCCAGCTCACCAGGGCGCCACAATCAGCCCCAGCATTTT. Variable domain in full (rest from reference TRBV18 and TRBJ1-5): NAGVMQNPRHLVRRRGQEARLRCSPMKGHSHVYWYRQLPEEGLKFMVYLQKENIIDESGMPKERFSAEFPKEGPSILRIQQVVRGDSAAYFCASSPGRHNQPQHFGDGTRLSIL.